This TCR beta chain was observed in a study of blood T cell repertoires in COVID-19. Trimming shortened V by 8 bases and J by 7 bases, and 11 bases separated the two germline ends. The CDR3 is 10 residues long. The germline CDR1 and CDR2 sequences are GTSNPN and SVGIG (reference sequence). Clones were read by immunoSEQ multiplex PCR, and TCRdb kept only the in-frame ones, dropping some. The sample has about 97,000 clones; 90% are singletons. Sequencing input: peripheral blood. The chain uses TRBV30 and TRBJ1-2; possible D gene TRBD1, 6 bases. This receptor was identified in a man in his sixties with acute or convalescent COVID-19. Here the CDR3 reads CAIQGSGYTF. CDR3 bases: TGTGCCATACAGGGATCTGGCTACACCTTC.